The present T cell receptor (beta chain) was sequenced within a study of technical replicates of blood from several donors. The table came from immunoSEQ multiplex PCR; TCRdb's copy has only in-frame clones and leaves some out. The sample has 85,000 or so clones, about 94% seen once. Losses at the gene ends were 7 bases for V and 7 bases for J; bases not matched to a gene: 17. The germline V gene encodes CDR1 LNHDA and CDR2 SQIVND (reference sequence). This CDR3 contains 17 residues. The V gene is TRBV19, the J gene TRBJ1-5; 9 bases agree with TRBD1. The sample was T cells isolated from PBMCs. This TCR was sampled from a human donor in good health. This CDR3 reads CASITRTGDFGFQPQHF. The CDR3 DNA reads as TGTGCCAGTATCACTCGGACAGGGGACTTCGGGTTCCAGCCCCAGCATTTT.